A single sample gave rise to the 27 T cell receptor beta chains below, sequenced in a study of CD8 T cells in Susac syndrome. With random hexamers, reverse transcription was performed on about 0.5 to 1 ug of RNA. A single record per CDR3 protein comes from TCRdb applying MiXCR to the immunoSEQ multiplex PCR reads. The sample contains about 180,000 distinct CDR3 sequences, roughly 94% of which appear only once. The sample was CD4+ T cells from PBMCs. The receptors come from a human donor with Susac syndrome.

The chain recombines TRBV5-4 with TRBJ2-5, with no clear D. V was clipped by 2 bases and J by 2 bases, with 7 bases between them. The CDR3 is made up of 13 amino acids. Germline V gene data show CDR1 as SGHNT and CDR2 as YYREEE (reference sequence). The chain's CDR3 is CASSFDVQETQYF. The CDR3 bases are TGTGCCAGCAGCTTTGACGTACAAGAGACCCAGTACTTC. The complete variable domain, with remaining parts taken from reference TRBV5-4 and TRBJ2-5, reads ETGVTQSPTHLIKTRGQQVTLRCSSQSGHNTVSWYQQALGQGPQFIFQYYREEENGRGNFPPRFSGLQFPNYSSELNVNALELDDSALYLCASSFDVQETQYFGPGTRLLVL.

As DNA, the CDR3 is TGTGCCAGCAGTGAAGTGGGGGTTCATGAAAAACTGTTTTTT. Its protein is CASSEVGVHEKLFF. This rearrangement joins TRBV6-1 to TRBJ1-4, with D possibly matching TRBD1 (5 bases). The CDR3 is 14 residues long. Trimming stripped 1 base from V and 6 bases from J, with 9 bases between. The germline gives CDR1 MNHNS, CDR2 SASEGT.

The CDR3 DNA reads as TGTGCCAGCAGCGTAGGTGACAGTGGGGAGGGAAGGTACGAGCAGTACTTC. This codes for CASSVGDSGEGRYEQYF. The chain recombines TRBV9 with TRBJ2-7; 7 positions match TRBD2. The CDR3 extends over 17 amino acids. V lost 0 bases to trimming and J lost 4 bases; unmatched junction nucleotides: 13. Germline V gene data show CDR1 as SGDLS and CDR2 as YYNGEE. Full variable domain (rest looked up from reference TRBV9 and TRBJ2-7): DSGVTQTPKHLITATGQRVTLRCSPRSGDLSVYWYQQSLDQGLQFLIQYYNGEERAKGNILERFSAQQFPDLHSELNLSSLELGDSALYFCASSVGDSGEGRYEQYFGPGTRLTVT.

The chain recombines TRBV7-2 with TRBJ1-5, with 7 bases aligning to TRBD1. The CDR3 consists of 15 residues. CDR1 is SGHTA, CDR2 FQGNSA, per germline. V was pared by 3 bases and J by 3 bases, with 5 bases of the junction left unmatched. CDR3 sequence reads: CASSFGTVINQPQHF. The CDR3 DNA sequence: TGTGCCAGCAGCTTCGGGACAGTAATCAATCAGCCCCAGCATTTT.

This chain joins TRBV27 and TRBJ2-7, with D perhaps TRBD1 or TRBD2 (6 bases each). The CDR3 loop spans 12 amino acids. V was pared by 5 bases and J by 6 bases, with 11 bases between. The germline V gene encodes CDR1 MNHEY and CDR2 SMNVEV (reference sequence). CDR3 region: CASSRPGAEQYF. CDR3 sequence (DNA): TGTGCCAGCAGTCGACCGGGGGCCGAGCAGTACTTC.

For the CDR3, the DNA is TGCGCCAGCACCTTAAATGGGACCCCACAAGAGACCCAGTACTTC. Translated: CASTLNGTPQETQYF. The chain recombines TRBV5-1 with TRBJ2-5, with D tentatively TRBD1 or TRBD2 (5 bases each). Germline V gene sequence: CDR1 SGHRS, CDR2 YFSETQ. V shed 6 bases and J shed 2 bases, with 17 bases lying between them. This CDR3 spans 15 amino acids. Full variable domain (remainder filled in from reference TRBV5-1 and TRBJ2-5): KAGVTQTPRYLIKTRGQQVTLSCSPISGHRSVSWYQQTPGQGLQFLFEYFSETQRNKGNFPGRFSGRQFSNSRSEMNVSTLELGDSALYLCASTLNGTPQETQYFGPGTRLLVL.

The chain couples TRBV10-3 to TRBJ2-7; D is perhaps TRBD1 or TRBD2 (6 bases each). The CDR3 spans 14 residues. Germline values: CDR1 ENHRY, CDR2 SYGVKD. V lost 10 bases and J lost 0, with 16 bases in between. The CDR3 coding sequence is TGTGCCACCCATGTGGGGGGCGACTCCTACGAGCAGTACTTC. Residues: CATHVGGDSYEQYF.

V gene TRBV6-5 combines with J gene TRBJ2-2; D is undetermined. V was trimmed by 4 bases and J by 5 bases, leaving 8 bases between them. The CDR3 sequence is 13 residues long. In germline, CDR1 is MNHEY, CDR2 SVGAGI. CDR3 sequence reads: CASSLGRTGELFF. CDR3 DNA sequence: TGTGCCAGCAGTTTGGGAAGGACCGGGGAGCTGTTTTTT.

The chain uses TRBV18 and TRBJ2-5; D gene ambiguous. CDR1 and CDR2 (germline): KGHSH, LQKENI. The CDR3 sequence is 13 residues long. V dropped 3 bases and J dropped 5 bases, with 10 bases sitting between them. CDR3 region: CASSPPLGETQYF. In DNA form, the CDR3 reads TGTGCCAGCTCACCGCCGCTCGGGGAGACCCAGTACTTC.

V and J are TRBV2 and TRBJ2-5; D ambiguous. Germline values: CDR1 SNHLY, CDR2 FYNNEI. Trimming took off 4 bases at V and 5 bases at J, with 11 bases between the two ends. The CDR3 length is 13 residues. CDR3 DNA sequence: TGTGCCAGCAGTGGCTTCGTTGAGGAGACCCAGTACTTC. Translating gives CASSGFVEETQYF.

V and J are TRBV7-8 and TRBJ1-5; D may be TRBD1 (6 bases). Germline V gene lookup returns CDR1 SGHVS and CDR2 FQNEAQ. V gave up 5 bases and J gave up 7 bases, with 15 bases separating them. The CDR3 is made up of 14 amino acids. CDR3 protein: CASSQTGRGQPQHF. CDR3 nucleotides: TGTGCCAGCAGCCAGACAGGCCGGGGACAGCCCCAGCATTTT.

The V gene is TRBV14, the J gene TRBJ1-1, with D maybe TRBD1 (5 bases). The V gene's germline CDR1 is SGHDN and CDR2 FVKESK. The CDR3 is 16 residues long. V was trimmed by 0 bases and J by 6 bases, leaving 17 bases between them. This CDR3 is CASSQDLGQGSAEAFF. CDR3 nucleotides: TGTGCCAGCAGCCAAGATCTCGGGCAGGGAAGCGCTGAAGCTTTCTTT.

CDR3 in amino acids: CASSSRSGNEQFF. CDR3 nucleotide sequence: TGTGCCAGCAGCTCCCGGTCGGGGAATGAGCAGTTCTTC. The gene calls are TRBV2 and TRBJ2-1, with D possibly matching TRBD2 (5 bases). The germline V gene encodes CDR1 SNHLY and CDR2 FYNNEI. Trimming shortened V by 6 bases and J by 7 bases, and 13 bases separated the two germline ends. The CDR3 length is 13 residues. Full variable domain (outside the CDR3, taken from reference TRBV2 and TRBJ2-1): EPEVTQTPSHQVTQMGQEVILRCVPISNHLYFYWYRQILGQKVEFLVSFYNNEISEKSEIFDDQFSVERPDGSNFTLKIRSTKLEDSAMYFCASSSRSGNEQFFGPGTRLTVL.

V gene TRBV15 combines with J gene TRBJ2-7; D gene unclear. The germline gives CDR1 LNHNV, CDR2 YYDKDF (reference sequence). V dropped 4 bases and J dropped 3 bases, with 10 bases sitting between them. This CDR3 contains 13 residues. CDR3 protein: CATSIVVFYEQYF. CDR3 in DNA: TGTGCCACCAGCATCGTGGTTTTCTACGAGCAGTACTTC.

This clonotype was observed a handful of times. V gene TRBV14 combines with J gene TRBJ1-2, with D unclear. The CDR3 extends over 13 amino acids. Per the germline V gene, CDR1 is SGHDN and CDR2 is FVKESK. V was trimmed by 1 base and J by 1 base, leaving 4 bases between them. CDR3 in DNA: TGTGCCAGCAGCCAAGCGGGTAACTATGGCTACACCTTC. It translates to CASSQAGNYGYTF.

The V gene is TRBV19, the J gene TRBJ1-1; tentatively, D is TRBD1 (5 bases). Per germline, CDR1 LNHDA and CDR2 SQIVND (reference sequence). The ends were cut back, 7 bases at V and 4 bases at J, with 13 bases in the middle. There are 13 residues in the CDR3. The CDR3 DNA reads TGTGCCAGTACCCGCCGGGGGATCACTGAAGCTTTCTTT. This sequence encodes CASTRRGITEAFF.

The chain joins TRBV5-4 to TRBJ2-1; D unresolved. There are 12 residues in the CDR3. With 4 bases removed from V and 10 bases from J, the gap between germline ends came to 12 bases. Germline CDR1 and CDR2: SGHNT and YYREEE (reference sequence). The chain's CDR3 is CASSPRDGEQFF. The DNA for the CDR3 is TGTGCCAGCAGCCCCCGAGATGGGGAGCAGTTCTTC.

This clonotype has only one observation. The V and J genes are TRBV5-1 and TRBJ2-1; TRBD1 aligns across 11 bases. This CDR3 spans 15 amino acids. CDR1 SGHRS and CDR2 YFSETQ come from the germline V gene. Trimming cost V 4 bases and J 13 bases; bases outside gene matches: 13. The CDR3: CASSPDRGRQGNQFF. The DNA of the CDR3 is TGCGCCAGCAGCCCGGACAGGGGGCGACAGGGCAATCAGTTCTTC.

This chain links TRBV20-1 with TRBJ2-3; D gene ambiguous. Trimming shortened V by 3 bases and J by 4 bases, and 20 bases separated the two germline ends. Per the germline V gene, CDR1 is DFQATT and CDR2 is SNEGSKA (reference sequence). The CDR3 is 16 residues long. The CDR3 here is CSASGLPSQVPDTQYF. CDR3 DNA: TGCAGTGCTAGTGGGCTGCCCTCTCAAGTCCCAGATACGCAGTATTTT.

J is TRBJ1-5 and V is TRBV7-9; possibly TRBD1 for D (5 bases). Germline-derived CDR1 and CDR2 are SEHNR and FQNEAQ (reference sequence). The CDR3 spans 14 residues. V lost 6 bases and J lost 0, with 9 bases in between. CDR3 in DNA: TGTGCCAGCAGGGGGGATCTTAGCAATCAGCCCCAGCATTTT. Residues: CASRGDLSNQPQHF.

This clonotype showed up just once. The chain couples TRBV5-6 to TRBJ2-3, with D perhaps matching TRBD1 (6 bases). The germline V gene encodes CDR1 SGHDT and CDR2 YYEEEE. Trimming removed 4 bases at V and 3 bases at J, with 9 bases between. The CDR3 has 13 amino acids. CDR3: CASSIDRTDTQYF. The CDR3 coding sequence is TGTGCCAGCAGCATTGACAGGACAGATACGCAGTATTTT.

The chain joins TRBV7-6 to TRBJ2-7, with D perhaps matching TRBD1 (5 bases). This CDR3 comprises 19 residues. V shed 0 bases and J shed 0 bases, with 21 bases lying between them. The V gene's germline CDR1 is SGHVS and CDR2 FNYEAQ. CDR3 sequence (DNA): TGTGCCAGCAGCTTAGCTACGACCCCGACAGACCTGAGCTCCTACGAGCAGTACTTC. Protein product: CASSLATTPTDLSSYEQYF.

The rearrangement links TRBV27 to TRBJ1-5, with a tentative D call TRBD1 (5 bases). V lost 9 bases to trimming and J lost 3 bases, with 12 bases between them. This CDR3 contains 13 residues. Germline V gene data show CDR1 as MNHEY and CDR2 as SMNVEV (reference sequence). Written as DNA, the CDR3 is TGTGCCAGTCAGGGTGGCCCCAATCAGCCCCAGCATTTT. It yields the protein CASQGGPNQPQHF.

This chain uses TRBV30 with TRBJ2-6, with D tentatively TRBD1 (5 bases). Germline CDR1 and CDR2: GTSNPN and SVGIG (reference sequence). Trimming removed 6 bases from V and 0 bases from J, with 9 bases in between. CDR3 length equals 14 residues. This chain's CDR3 is CACSTDSGANVLTF. The DNA of the CDR3 is TGTGCCTGTTCGACAGACTCTGGGGCCAACGTCCTGACTTTC.

This clonotype was detected once. The CDR3 sequence: CSAPGATVADTQYF. In nucleotides, the CDR3 is TGCAGTGCCCCCGGGGCTACGGTTGCAGATACGCAGTATTTT. The chain is built from TRBV20-1 and TRBJ2-3, with D perhaps assigned TRBD1 or TRBD2 (5 bases each). V lost 6 bases and J 4 bases, leaving 17 bases between the germline ends. There are 14 residues in the CDR3. The germline V gene encodes CDR1 DFQATT and CDR2 SNEGSKA (reference sequence).

This CDR3 is CSARRTGGNTEAFF. CDR3 nucleotides: TGCAGTGCTAGACGGACAGGGGGAAACACTGAAGCTTTCTTT. This rearrangement joins TRBV20-1 to TRBJ1-1, with 10 bases matching TRBD1. V shed 2 bases and J 2 bases; nucleotides not matched to a gene: 2. This CDR3 is built from 14 residues. Germline CDR1 and CDR2: DFQATT and SNEGSKA (reference sequence).

The genes are TRBV5-4 and TRBJ2-7, with D possibly TRBD1 on 5 matching bases. CDR1 is SGHNT, CDR2 YYREEE, per germline (reference sequence). Trimming took off 0 bases at V and 2 bases at J, with 12 bases between the two ends. This CDR3 spans 15 amino acids. The CDR3 loop reads CASSLAGSHTYEQYF. CDR3 coding DNA: TGTGCCAGCAGCTTGGCAGGGTCCCATACCTACGAGCAGTACTTC.